This T cell receptor beta chain was identified in a study of cytomegalovirus exposure and HLA in healthy donors. Study conclusions and caveats: A previous analysis found most TCR beta V segments productive roughly 90% or roughly 30% of the time. What was likely a sequencing artifact was a cluster of highly shared sequence variants.

Worth noting for this clone: Antigen: not known.

CDR3 length: 12 amino acids. The V end was cut by 2 bases, the J end by 4 bases, with 6 bases between. Germline assignment: CDR1 MNHEY and CDR2 SMNVEV (reference sequence). 60 Vbeta and 13 Jbeta primers were used in PCR. Assay used: immunoSEQ multiplex PCR; TCRdb lists only in-frame clones, some missing. The sample carries roughly 110,000 clones, approximately 80% recorded once. The rearrangement joins TRBV27 to TRBJ2-7; D perhaps matches TRBD1 (5 bases). Sequencing was done on a sample of PBMCs. This receptor was obtained from a woman between 18 and 30 years old in good health and CMV-seronegative. The CDR3 DNA is TGTGCCAGCAGTTTAAGGGGTTACGAGCAGTACTTC. Translating it yields CASSLRGYEQYF.